The 25 T cell receptor beta chains listed next were all sequenced from one sample in a study of blood T cell repertoires in COVID-19. TCRdb's copy holds only in-frame clones and misses some; the assay was immunoSEQ multiplex PCR. The sample has approximately 69,000 clones; about 80% are singletons. Sequenced sample: peripheral blood. All receptors derive from a woman of 80 years or more with acute or convalescent COVID-19.

The V gene is TRBV5-4, the J gene TRBJ2-7, with 12 bases lining up with TRBD2. From germline, CDR1 is SGHNT and CDR2 YYREEE (reference sequence). Trimming removed 3 bases from V and 3 bases from J; junction bases left unmatched: 4. The CDR3 consists of 15 residues. In DNA, the CDR3 is TGTGCCAGCAGCTCCCTAGCGGGAGGGTACTACGAGCAGTACTTC. Amino acids: CASSSLAGGYYEQYF.

This rearrangement joins TRBV15 to TRBJ1-4; D is unresolved. Germline CDR1 reads LNHNV; CDR2 reads YYDKDF (reference sequence). Between the trimmed V and J ends, which lost 5 bases and 0 bases, there was a span of 13 bases. This CDR3 contains 16 residues. The CDR3 nucleotides are TGTGCCACCAGCTCGAGGTGGGGAGCAACTAATGAAAAACTGTTTTTT. Encoded protein: CATSSRWGATNEKLFF.

The genes are TRBV4-3 and TRBJ1-6, with a weak D call TRBD1 (6 bases). CDR1 LGHNA and CDR2 YSLEER come from the germline V gene. The CDR3 has 14 amino acids. The V and J ends lost 1 base and 9 bases respectively, with 10 bases between them. CDR3 amino acids: CASSQGAGASPLHF. The DNA of the CDR3 is TGCGCCAGCAGCCAAGGGGCAGGGGCTTCACCCCTCCACTTT.

This chain connects TRBV5-1 to TRBJ2-2, with D possibly being TRBD2 (5 bases). The CDR3 spans 15 residues. V was shortened by 3 bases and J by 4 bases, with 13 bases between the two germline ends. From germline, CDR1 is SGHRS and CDR2 YFSETQ. The CDR3 sequence: CASSSPQRRTGELFF. As DNA, the CDR3 is TGCGCCAGCAGCTCCCCTCAGCGGCGCACCGGGGAGCTGTTTTTT.

V usage is TRBV3-1 (or the pseudogene TRBV3-2) and J usage is TRBJ2-3; D may be TRBD1 (6 bases). V lost 5 bases, J lost 3 bases, and 15 bases lay in between. CDR3 length equals 15 residues. The germline gives CDR1 LGHDT, CDR2 YNNKEL (reference sequence). CDR3 DNA: TGTGCCAGCAGCGCTGGGACAAAACGGACAGATACGCAGTATTTT. Its protein is CASSAGTKRTDTQYF.

The rearrangement uses TRBV18 and TRBJ2-3, with a tentative D call TRBD1 (5 bases). V lost 0 bases, J lost 6 bases, and 16 bases lay in between. Germline CDR1 is KGHSH and CDR2 is LQKENI. The CDR3 is 16 amino acids. Here the CDR3 DNA reads TGTGCCAGCTCACCACCCGGGCGGCAGGGCCGGGATACGCAGTATTTT. It codes for CASSPPGRQGRDTQYF.

The chain carries TRBV7-8 and TRBJ2-7; 7 bases agree with TRBD2. Germline V CDR1 and CDR2: SGHVS, FQNEAQ. With 8 bases clipped from V and 1 base from J, the junction kept 5 bases outside the gene matches. The length of the CDR3 is 13 residues. CDR3 amino acids: CASGRLASYEQYF. CDR3 DNA sequence: TGTGCCAGCGGCAGACTAGCTTCCTACGAGCAGTACTTC.

The V gene is TRBV7-9, the J gene TRBJ1-2; 7 positions match TRBD1. Germline V gene lookup returns CDR1 SEHNR and CDR2 FQNEAQ (reference sequence). V gave up 1 base and J gave up 3 bases; unmatched junction bases: 8. This CDR3 spans 16 amino acids. The CDR3 bases are TGTGCCAGCAGCTTAGTTGGGACAGTCTTTTACTATGGCTACACCTTC. It is translated as CASSLVGTVFYYGYTF.

This chain uses TRBV6-5 with TRBJ1-5; D remains unclear. V gave up 6 bases and J gave up 5 bases, with 11 bases separating them. The CDR3 is 13 amino acids. The germline gives CDR1 MNHEY, CDR2 SVGAGI. The CDR3 here is CASSRTVHQPQHF. The CDR3 DNA is TGTGCCAGCAGCCGCACGGTCCATCAGCCCCAGCATTTT.

The chain has TRBV7-2 and TRBJ2-1, with 9 nucleotides matching TRBD1. CDR3 length: 13 residues. With V trimmed by 6 bases and J by 15 bases, 12 bases remained unmatched. Germline values: CDR1 SGHTA, CDR2 FQGNSA. CDR3 DNA sequence: TGTGCCAGCAGAAACCCCGGGACAGGGAGTTGGTTCTTC. Its protein product is CASRNPGTGSWFF.

This chain links TRBV11-2 with TRBJ2-5; TRBD1 is a possible D gene (6 bases). Trimming left V 1 base short and J 6 bases short, with 12 bases between. The CDR3 contains 14 residues. Germline V lookup: CDR1 SGHAT, CDR2 FQNNGV. CDR3 bases: TGTGCCAGCAGCTTAGTGGGGGCGCCCCAGACCCAGTACTTC. Its protein product is CASSLVGAPQTQYF.

The chain has TRBV28 and TRBJ2-7, with a tentative D call TRBD2 (7 bases). The CDR3 spans 14 residues. Germline V gene data show CDR1 as MDHEN and CDR2 as SYDVKM. V lost 2 bases to trimming and J lost 4 bases, with 12 bases between them. The CDR3 sequence: CASSLGGARYEQYF. The CDR3 region has the DNA TGTGCCAGCAGTTTAGGGGGGGCGCGGTACGAGCAGTACTTC.

The V and J genes are TRBV7-8 and TRBJ2-5; perhaps TRBD2 as D (5 bases). Germline-derived CDR1 and CDR2 are SGHVS and FQNEAQ. The CDR3 has 13 residues. Trimming took off 0 bases at V and 5 bases at J, with 7 bases between the two ends. CDR3 in amino acids: CASSLAGGETQYF. The CDR3 DNA follows: TGTGCCAGCAGCTTAGCCGGAGGTGAGACCCAGTACTTC.

V gene TRBV13 combines with J gene TRBJ2-1; possible D gene TRBD2, 5 bases. The CDR3 runs 18 residues. Germline CDR1 is PRHDT and CDR2 is FYEKMQ (reference sequence). V was pared by 4 bases and J by 0 bases, with 19 bases between. As DNA, the CDR3 is TGTGCCAGCAGCTCCCTAATTGAACTAGGGAGCTCCTACAATGAGCAGTTCTTC. This encodes CASSSLIELGSSYNEQFF.

The gene calls are TRBV10-1 and TRBJ2-1; maybe TRBD2 (7 bases). Per germline, CDR1 WNHNN and CDR2 SYGVQD (reference sequence). The CDR3 totals 15 residues. V was pared by 3 bases and J by 6 bases, with 15 bases between. CDR3 loop: CASSESGGASNEQFF. The DNA for the CDR3 is TGCGCCAGCAGTGAATCGGGGGGCGCATCCAATGAGCAGTTCTTC.

The rearrangement joins TRBV18 to TRBJ1-2; possible D gene TRBD1, 5 bases. This CDR3 contains 16 residues. Looked up from germline, CDR1 is KGHSH and CDR2 is LQKENI. V was clipped by 3 bases and J by 7 bases, with 21 bases between them. CDR3 protein: CASSPPTTVPGGGYTF. For the CDR3, the DNA is TGTGCCAGCTCACCTCCTACGACAGTCCCGGGGGGTGGCTACACCTTC. The full variable domain, rest sourced from reference TRBV18 and TRBJ1-2, is NAGVMQNPRHLVRRRGQEARLRCSPMKGHSHVYWYRQLPEEGLKFMVYLQKENIIDESGMPKERFSAEFPKEGPSILRIQQVVRGDSAAYFCASSPPTTVPGGGYTFGSGTRLTVV.

The V call is TRBV7-9, the J call TRBJ1-1, with 8 positions matching TRBD1. Germline loops: CDR1 SEHNR, CDR2 FQNEAQ (reference sequence). The V segment lost 3 bases and the J segment 5 bases; nucleotides outside the gene matches: 8. CDR3 length equals 15 residues. The CDR3: CASSLGRGPKTEAFF. As DNA, the CDR3 is TGTGCCAGCAGCTTGGGCAGGGGGCCGAAGACTGAAGCTTTCTTT. Variable domain in full (rest from reference TRBV7-9 and TRBJ1-1): DTGVSQNPRHKITKRGQNVTFRCDPISEHNRLYWYRQTLGQGPEFLTYFQNEAQLEKSRLLSDRFSAERPKGSFSTLEIQRTEQGDSAMYLCASSLGRGPKTEAFFGQGTRLTVV.

This clone was counted only a few times. Other DNA variants within this sample encode the same CDR3. This chain links TRBV7-9 with TRBJ2-7, with 8 positions matching TRBD1. The length of the CDR3 is 14 residues. Germline V gives CDR1 SEHNR, CDR2 FQNEAQ (reference sequence). V was pared by 3 bases and J by 0 bases, with 1 base of the junction left unmatched. For the CDR3, the DNA is TGTGCCAGCAGCTTGGGGACAGGCTCCTACGAGCAGTACTTC. Protein sequence: CASSLGTGSYEQYF.

V and J are TRBV28 and TRBJ2-7; 9 bases map to TRBD1. Germline V lookup: CDR1 MDHEN, CDR2 SYDVKM. Losses at the gene ends were 5 bases for V and 2 bases for J; bases not matched to a gene: 10. The CDR3 is 16 amino acids. The CDR3 sequence: CASSPPRGQGTYEQYF. As DNA, the CDR3 is TGTGCCAGCAGTCCTCCCCGGGGACAGGGCACCTACGAGCAGTACTTC.

This clone was found a few times. V is TRBV6-2 or TRBV6-3 and J is TRBJ2-7, with 14 bases identical to TRBD2. Germline V gives CDR1 MNHEY, CDR2 SVGEGT. Germline trimming cut 0 bases from V and 6 bases from J; bases unmatched to any gene: 1. The CDR3 length is 15 residues. The CDR3 protein is CASSYSTSGRGEQYF. CDR3 bases: TGTGCCAGCAGTTACTCGACTAGCGGGAGGGGCGAGCAGTACTTC.

The CDR3 DNA reads TGTGCCAGCAGCCTCCCACTACTAGCGGGAAAGTTTGATGAGCAGTTCTTC. It specifies CASSLPLLAGKFDEQFF. This chain links TRBV27 with TRBJ2-1; 10 bases agree with TRBD2. Germline V gives CDR1 MNHEY, CDR2 SMNVEV (reference sequence). This CDR3 comprises 17 residues. V lost 6 bases to trimming and J lost 8 bases; unmatched junction nucleotides: 16.

V usage is TRBV28 and J usage is TRBJ1-1, with D uncertain. V lost 8 bases to trimming and J lost 4 bases, with 20 bases between them. CDR3 length: 15 amino acids. Germline V gene data show CDR1 as MDHEN and CDR2 as SYDVKM. The CDR3 region has the DNA TGTGCCAGCCGCCCCTTTCGTCTAGTCCCCACTGAAGCTTTCTTT. Its protein is CASRPFRLVPTEAFF.

V usage is TRBV4-2 and J usage is TRBJ2-7; the match to TRBD2 covers 14 bases. V shed 0 bases, J shed 2 bases, and the junction held 6 bases outside the gene matches. In germline, CDR1 is LGHNA, CDR2 YNFKEQ. The CDR3 spans 18 residues. CDR3 sequence reads: CASSQEWTSGGLAYEQYF. The CDR3 bases are TGTGCCAGCAGCCAAGAATGGACTAGCGGGGGGCTTGCCTACGAGCAGTACTTC.

J is TRBJ2-3 and V is TRBV12-2; the table assigns TRBD2, which was not confirmed against the DNA. TRBV12-2 is deemed a pseudogene. This CDR3 contains 14 residues. The CDR3 nucleotides read TGTGCAAGTCGCGGACTCGCGGTGGAGTCTACGCAGTATTTT. Translation: CASRGLAVESTQYF.

This chain uses TRBV29-1 with TRBJ1-1; no definite D call. Trimming took off 4 bases at V and 5 bases at J, with 14 bases between the two ends. The CDR3 is 13 residues long. Germline CDR1 SQVTM, CDR2 ANQGSEA. This CDR3 is CSVVDAWRTEAFF. The CDR3 coding sequence is TGCAGCGTTGTTGACGCCTGGAGGACTGAAGCTTTCTTT.